This TCR beta chain derives from a study of cytomegalovirus exposure and HLA in healthy donors. Overall study context: Early released data had tens of millions of unique TCRs, all coming from HLA-typed donors.

PCR was performed using 60 Vbeta and 13 Jbeta primers. The protocol was immunoSEQ multiplex PCR, while the TCRdb copy is restricted to in-frame clones and leaves out a portion. The sample holds roughly 120,000 clones, approximately 80% seen once. Notes on the study in general: V- and J-gene trimming in TCR beta was tied to a missense DCLRE1C variant by an analysis performed later. Later on, an analysis tied 15,000 to 20,000 TCR beta sequences to HLA alleles at 0.05 false discovery rate. Presence/absence analyses took donor sequencing depth as roughly uniform.

Deletions cut 4 bases from V and 5 bases from J, with 20 bases between. The germline CDR1 and CDR2 sequences are KGHSH and LQKENI. The CDR3 has 17 residues. Of note for this clone: Its antigen is still unknown.

The sample was PBMCs. This TCR derives from a woman aged 18-29 years in good health and CMV-seronegative. The genes are TRBV18 and TRBJ1-4, with TRBD1 as a possible D gene (5 bases). The CDR3 nucleotides read TGTGCCAGCTCACATTCACTTCGCGGGACGAGCAATGAAAAACTGTTTTTT. This translates into CASSHSLRGTSNEKLFF. The full variable domain, with the rest looked up from reference TRBV18 and TRBJ1-4, is NAGVMQNPRHLVRRRGQEARLRCSPMKGHSHVYWYRQLPEEGLKFMVYLQKENIIDESGMPKERFSAEFPKEGPSILRIQQVVRGDSAAYFCASSHSLRGTSNEKLFFGSGTQLSVL.